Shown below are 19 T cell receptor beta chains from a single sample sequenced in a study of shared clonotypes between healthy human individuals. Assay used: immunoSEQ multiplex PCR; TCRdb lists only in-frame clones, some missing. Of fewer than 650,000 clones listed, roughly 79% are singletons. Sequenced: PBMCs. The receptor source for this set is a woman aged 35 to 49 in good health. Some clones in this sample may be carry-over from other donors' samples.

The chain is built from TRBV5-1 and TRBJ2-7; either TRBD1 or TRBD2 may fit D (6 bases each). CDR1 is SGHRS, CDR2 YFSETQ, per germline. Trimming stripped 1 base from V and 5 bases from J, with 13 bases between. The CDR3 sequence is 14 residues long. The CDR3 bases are TGCGCCAGCAGCTTGATGGGGGGCTTAGACGAGCAGTACTTC. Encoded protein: CASSLMGGLDEQYF.

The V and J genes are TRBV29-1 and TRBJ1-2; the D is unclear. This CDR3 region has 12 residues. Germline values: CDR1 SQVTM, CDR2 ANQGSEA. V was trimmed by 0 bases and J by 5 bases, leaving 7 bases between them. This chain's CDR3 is CSVEDWRYGYTF. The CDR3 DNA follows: TGCAGCGTTGAAGATTGGCGTTATGGCTACACCTTC. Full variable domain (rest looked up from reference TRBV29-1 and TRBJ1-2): SAVISQKPSRDICQRGTSLTIQCQVDSQVTMMFWYRQQPGQSLTLIATANQGSEATYESGFVIDKFPISRPNLTFSTLTVSNMSPEDSSIYLCSVEDWRYGYTFGSGTRLTVV.

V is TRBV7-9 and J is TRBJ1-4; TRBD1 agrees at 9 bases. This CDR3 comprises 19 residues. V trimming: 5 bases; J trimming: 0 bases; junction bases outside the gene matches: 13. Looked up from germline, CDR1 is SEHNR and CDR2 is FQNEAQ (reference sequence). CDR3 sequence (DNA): TGTGCCAGCAGCGTCGGGGGGCCGGGACAGGGATCAACTAATGAAAAACTGTTTTTT. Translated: CASSVGGPGQGSTNEKLFF.

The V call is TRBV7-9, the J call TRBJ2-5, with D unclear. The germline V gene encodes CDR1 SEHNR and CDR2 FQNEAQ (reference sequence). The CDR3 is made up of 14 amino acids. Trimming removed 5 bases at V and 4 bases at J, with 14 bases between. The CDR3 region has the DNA TGTGCCAGCAGCATAGGCCTCGTCCGAGAGACCCAGTACTTC. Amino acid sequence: CASSIGLVRETQYF.

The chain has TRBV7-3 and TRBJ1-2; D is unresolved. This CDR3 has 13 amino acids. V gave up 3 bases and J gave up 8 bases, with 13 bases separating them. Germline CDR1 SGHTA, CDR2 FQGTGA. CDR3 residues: CASSLSGIEGYTF. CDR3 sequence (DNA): TGTGCCAGCAGCTTGTCGGGGATCGAGGGCTACACCTTC.

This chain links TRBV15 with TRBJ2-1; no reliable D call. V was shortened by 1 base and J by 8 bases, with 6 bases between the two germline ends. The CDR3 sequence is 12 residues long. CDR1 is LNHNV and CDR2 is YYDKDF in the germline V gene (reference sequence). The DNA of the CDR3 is TGTGCCACCAGCAGAGTAAGGGATGAGCAGTTCTTC. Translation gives CATSRVRDEQFF.

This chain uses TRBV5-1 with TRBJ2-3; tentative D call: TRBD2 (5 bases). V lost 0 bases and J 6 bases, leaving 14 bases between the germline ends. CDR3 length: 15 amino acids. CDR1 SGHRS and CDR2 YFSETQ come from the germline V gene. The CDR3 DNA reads TGCGCCAGCAGCTTGGACGGGATCGCAGCGGATACGCAGTATTTT. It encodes CASSLDGIAADTQYF.

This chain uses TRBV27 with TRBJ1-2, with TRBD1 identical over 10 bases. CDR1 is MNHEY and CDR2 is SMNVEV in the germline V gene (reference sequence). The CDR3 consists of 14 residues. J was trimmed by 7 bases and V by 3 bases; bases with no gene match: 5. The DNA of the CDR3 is TGTGCCAGCAGTTTTTCCGGGACAGGGGTTGGCTACACCTTC. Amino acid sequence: CASSFSGTGVGYTF.

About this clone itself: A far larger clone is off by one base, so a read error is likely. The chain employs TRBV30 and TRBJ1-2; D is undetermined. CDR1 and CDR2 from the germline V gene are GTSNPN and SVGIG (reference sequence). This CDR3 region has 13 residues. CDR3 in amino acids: CAWTKGGDYGHTF. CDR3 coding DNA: TGTGCCTGGACCAAGGGTGGCGACTATGGCCACACCTTC.

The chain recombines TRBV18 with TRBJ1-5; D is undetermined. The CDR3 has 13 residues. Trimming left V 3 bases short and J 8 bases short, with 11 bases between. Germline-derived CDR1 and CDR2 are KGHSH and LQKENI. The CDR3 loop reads CASSPTPGEPQHF. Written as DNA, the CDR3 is TGTGCCAGCTCACCGACCCCTGGGGAGCCCCAGCATTTT.

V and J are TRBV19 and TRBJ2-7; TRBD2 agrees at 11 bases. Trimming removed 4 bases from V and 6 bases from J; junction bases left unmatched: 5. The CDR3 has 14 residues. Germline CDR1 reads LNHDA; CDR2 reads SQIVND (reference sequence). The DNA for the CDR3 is TGTGCCAGTAGTACCGGGACTAGCGGCGGCGAGCAGTACTTC. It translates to CASSTGTSGGEQYF.

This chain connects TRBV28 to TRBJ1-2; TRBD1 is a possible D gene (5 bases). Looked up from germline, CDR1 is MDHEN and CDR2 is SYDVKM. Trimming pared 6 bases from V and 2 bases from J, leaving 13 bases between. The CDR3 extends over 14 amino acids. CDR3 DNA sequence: TGTGCCAGCAGGCCACAGGCGAAAAACTATGGCTACACCTTC. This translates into CASRPQAKNYGYTF.

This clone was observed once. The CDR3 sequence: CASTTDPSGGELFF. The CDR3 DNA reads TGTGCCAGCACCACGGACCCGAGTGGCGGGGAGCTGTTTTTT. The rearrangement links TRBV28 to TRBJ2-2; D gene unclear. CDR1 and CDR2 (germline): MDHEN, SYDVKM. The CDR3 length is 14 residues. V lost 7 bases and J lost 7, with 16 bases in between.

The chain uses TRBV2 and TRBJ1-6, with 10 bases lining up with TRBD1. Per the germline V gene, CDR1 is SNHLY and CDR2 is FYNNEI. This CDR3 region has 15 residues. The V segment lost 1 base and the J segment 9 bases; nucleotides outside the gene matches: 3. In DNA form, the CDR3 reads TGTGCCAGCAGTGAAGGGACAGGGGGTTTTTCACCCCTCCACTTT. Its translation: CASSEGTGGFSPLHF.

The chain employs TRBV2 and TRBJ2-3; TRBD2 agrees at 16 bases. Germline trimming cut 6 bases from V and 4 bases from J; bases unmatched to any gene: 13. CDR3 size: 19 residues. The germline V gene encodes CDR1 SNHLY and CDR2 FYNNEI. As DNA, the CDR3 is TGTGCCAGCAGGACAAGACCCGGGACTAGCGGGAGGGGAGCAGATACGCAGTATTTT. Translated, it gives CASRTRPGTSGRGADTQYF.

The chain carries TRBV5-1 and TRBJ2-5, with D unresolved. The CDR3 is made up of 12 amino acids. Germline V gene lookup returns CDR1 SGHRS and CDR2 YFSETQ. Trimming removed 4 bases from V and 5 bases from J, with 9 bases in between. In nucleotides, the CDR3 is TGCGCCAGCAGCGCCCTCGGGGAGACCCAGTACTTC. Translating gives CASSALGETQYF.

The DNA for the CDR3 is TGTGCCAGCAGGCTACTAGCGGAAATTTACGAGCAGTACTTC. Translating it yields CASRLLAEIYEQYF. This sequence joins TRBV6-5 and TRBJ2-7, with 8 bases lining up with TRBD2. The CDR3 is 14 amino acids. V lost 6 bases, J lost 4 bases, and 8 bases stayed unmatched. CDR1 is MNHEY and CDR2 is SVGAGI in the germline V gene.

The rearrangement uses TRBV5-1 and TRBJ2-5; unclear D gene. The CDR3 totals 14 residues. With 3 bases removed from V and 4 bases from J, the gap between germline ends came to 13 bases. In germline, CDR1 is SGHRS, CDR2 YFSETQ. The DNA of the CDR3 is TGCGCCAGCAGCTATATGACAATGGCAGAGACCCAGTACTTC. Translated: CASSYMTMAETQYF.

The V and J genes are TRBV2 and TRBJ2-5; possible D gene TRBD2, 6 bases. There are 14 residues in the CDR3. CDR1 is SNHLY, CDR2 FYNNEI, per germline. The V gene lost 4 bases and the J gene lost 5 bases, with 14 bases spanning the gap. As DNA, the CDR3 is TGTGCCAGCAGTGTATCCCGGGCGGGGGAGACCCAGTACTTC. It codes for CASSVSRAGETQYF.